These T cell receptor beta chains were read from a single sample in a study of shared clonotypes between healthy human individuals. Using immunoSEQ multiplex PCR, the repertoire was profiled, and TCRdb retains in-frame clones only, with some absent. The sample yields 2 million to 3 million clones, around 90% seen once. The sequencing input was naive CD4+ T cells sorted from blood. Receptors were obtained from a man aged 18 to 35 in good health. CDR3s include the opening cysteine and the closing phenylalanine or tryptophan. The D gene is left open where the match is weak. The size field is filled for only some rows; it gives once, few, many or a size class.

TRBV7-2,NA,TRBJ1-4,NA,TGTGCCAGCAGCTTAGCTACAGTTGAAAAACTGTTTTTT,CASSLATVEKLFF
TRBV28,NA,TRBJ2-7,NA,TGTGCCAGCAGGGGACCTTCTTTCCACGAGCAGTACTTC,CASRGPSFHEQYF
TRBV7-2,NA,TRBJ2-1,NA,TGTGCCAGCAGCTTAGACGGGATCTCCTACAATGAGCAGTTCTTC,CASSLDGISYNEQFF
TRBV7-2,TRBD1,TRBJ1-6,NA,TGTGCCAGCAGCTCCATCGGGGGGGGACAGGGGAATTCACCCCTCCACTTT,CASSSIGGGQGNSPLHF
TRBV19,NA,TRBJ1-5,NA,TGTGCCAGTACCTCTCCGAGGGATGTTAGCAATCAGCCCCAGCATTTT,CASTSPRDVSNQPQHF
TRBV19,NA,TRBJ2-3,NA,TGTGCCAGTACTCCCCTGGGGGCTACAGATACGCAGTATTTT,CASTPLGATDTQYF
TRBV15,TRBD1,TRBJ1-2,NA,TGTGCCACCAGCTTCAATCAGGGGGCAGGCTACACCTTC,CATSFNQGAGYTF
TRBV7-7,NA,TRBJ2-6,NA,TGTGCTAGCAGCTTTCACTCTGGGGCCAACGTCCTGACTTTC,CASSFHSGANVLTF
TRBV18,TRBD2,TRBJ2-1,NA,TGTGCCAGCTCACCACGGACTAGCGCCTACAATGAGCAGTTCTTC,CASSPRTSAYNEQFF
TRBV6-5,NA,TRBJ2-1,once,TGTGCCAGCAGTTCCCCGACTAGTAGTGTCGGTGAGCAGTTCTTC,CASSSPTSSVGEQFF